The rows below give T cell receptor beta chains drawn from one sample of a study of shared clonotypes between healthy human individuals. The table came from immunoSEQ multiplex PCR; TCRdb's copy has only in-frame clones and leaves some out. The repertoire holds under 600,000 clones, with around 79% as singletons. The sequenced sample consisted of PBMCs. The receptors derive from a woman in her thirties or forties in good health. Some clones in this sample may be carry-over from other donors' samples. The CDR3 runs from the conserved cysteine through the conserved F or W. A D gene is named only where the DNA matches it firmly. Clone size is shown for a subset of rows, as once, few, many or a class of expanded clone.

D gene: NA
J gene: TRBJ2-7
clone size: NA
V gene: TRBV2
CDR3 protein: CASIKQGTGEQYF
CDR3 DNA: TGTGCCAGCATTAAACAGGGAACTGGCGAGCAGTACTTC

D gene: TRBD2
J gene: TRBJ2-1
clone size: NA
V gene: TRBV4-1
CDR3 protein: CASSRGTSGDNEQFF
CDR3 DNA: TGCGCCAGCAGCCGCGGGACTAGCGGAGACAATGAGCAGTTCTTC

D gene: NA
J gene: TRBJ1-5
clone size: NA
V gene: TRBV28
CDR3 protein: CASSSHRRGLGSSNQPQHF
CDR3 DNA: TGTGCCAGCAGTTCCCATAGACGGGGCCTCGGGTCGAGCAATCAGCCCCAGCATTTT

D gene: NA
J gene: TRBJ2-4
clone size: NA
V gene: TRBV28
CDR3 protein: CASRTPAKNIQYF
CDR3 DNA: TGTGCCAGCAGAACACCTGCCAAAAACATTCAGTACTTC

D gene: NA
J gene: TRBJ2-7
clone size: NA
V gene: TRBV7-6
CDR3 protein: CASSLAGVPYEQYF
CDR3 DNA: TGTGCCAGCAGCTTAGCAGGGGTTCCCTACGAGCAGTACTTC

D gene: NA
J gene: TRBJ1-4
clone size: NA
V gene: TRBV2
CDR3 protein: CASSRDLEKLFF
CDR3 DNA: TGTGCCAGCAGTAGGGACCTTGAAAAACTGTTTTTT

D gene: NA
J gene: TRBJ2-1
clone size: NA
V gene: TRBV10-1
CDR3 protein: CSTPLGYNEQFF
CDR3 DNA: TGCTCAACACCCTTAGGCTACAATGAGCAGTTCTTC

D gene: TRBD2
J gene: TRBJ2-1
clone size: NA
V gene: TRBV7-2
CDR3 protein: CASSLGGRSYNEQFF
CDR3 DNA: TGTGCCAGCAGCTTAGGCGGGAGATCCTACAATGAGCAGTTCTTC

D gene: NA
J gene: TRBJ2-3
clone size: NA
V gene: TRBV6-1
CDR3 protein: CASTPAGIHTDTQYF
CDR3 DNA: TGTGCCAGCACCCCCGCGGGAATACACACAGATACGCAGTATTTT

D gene: NA
J gene: TRBJ2-5
clone size: few
V gene: TRBV10-3
CDR3 protein: CAISERLPGETQYF
CDR3 DNA: TGTGCCATCAGTGAGAGGCTACCCGGGGAGACCCAGTACTTC

D gene: NA
J gene: TRBJ2-1
clone size: NA
V gene: TRBV30
CDR3 protein: CAWKGGSPLEQFF
CDR3 DNA: TGTGCCTGGAAGGGGGGCAGCCCGCTCGAGCAGTTCTTC

D gene: NA
J gene: TRBJ2-7
clone size: NA
V gene: TRBV2
CDR3 protein: CASSEWDYEQYF
CDR3 DNA: TGTGCCAGCAGTGAGTGGGACTACGAGCAGTACTTC

D gene: NA
J gene: TRBJ2-7
clone size: once
V gene: TRBV7-9
CDR3 protein: CASSLGVGRGYEQYF
CDR3 DNA: TGTGCCAGCAGCTTAGGAGTCGGGAGAGGCTACGAGCAGTACTTC

D gene: NA
J gene: TRBJ1-2
clone size: NA
V gene: TRBV9
CDR3 protein: CASSVAGHPGYGYTF
CDR3 DNA: TGTGCCAGCAGCGTAGCTGGGCACCCTGGCTATGGCTACACCTTC

D gene: TRBD2
J gene: TRBJ2-5
clone size: once
V gene: TRBV28
CDR3 protein: CASSYGLAGGQETQYF
CDR3 DNA: TGTGCCAGCAGCTACGGACTAGCGGGAGGTCAAGAGACCCAGTACTTC

D gene: NA
J gene: TRBJ2-7
clone size: NA
V gene: TRBV7-8
CDR3 protein: CASSPIGGLYEQYF
CDR3 DNA: TGTGCCAGCAGCCCCATCGGGGGTCTCTACGAGCAGTACTTC

D gene: NA
J gene: TRBJ2-2
clone size: NA
V gene: TRBV2
CDR3 protein: CASSESHLANTGELFF
CDR3 DNA: TGTGCCAGCAGTGAATCACATTTAGCGAACACCGGGGAGCTGTTTTTT

D gene: TRBD1
J gene: TRBJ2-7
clone size: NA
V gene: TRBV5-1
CDR3 protein: CASSWGTDSYEQYF
CDR3 DNA: TGCGCCAGCAGCTGGGGGACAGATTCCTACGAGCAGTACTTC

D gene: TRBD2
J gene: TRBJ2-5
clone size: NA
V gene: TRBV7-6
CDR3 protein: CASSLLPSGRALVETQYF
CDR3 DNA: TGTGCCAGCAGCCTACTTCCTAGCGGGAGGGCCCTCGTTGAGACCCAGTACTTC

D gene: TRBD1
J gene: TRBJ1-1
clone size: NA
V gene: TRBV12-5
CDR3 protein: CASGLATRDRGDTEAFF
CDR3 DNA: TGTGCTAGTGGTTTGGCAACCCGGGACAGGGGAGACACTGAAGCTTTCTTT

D gene: TRBD1
J gene: TRBJ1-1
clone size: NA
V gene: TRBV4-1
CDR3 protein: CASSQPDRGVNTEAFF
CDR3 DNA: TGCGCCAGCAGCCAACCGGACAGGGGGGTAAACACTGAAGCTTTCTTT

D gene: TRBD1
J gene: TRBJ2-7
clone size: NA
V gene: TRBV28
CDR3 protein: CASRAGDSSYEQYF
CDR3 DNA: TGTGCCAGCAGAGCCGGGGACAGCTCCTACGAGCAGTACTTC

D gene: NA
J gene: TRBJ2-1
clone size: few
V gene: TRBV6-1
CDR3 protein: CASSEFGTPLLSYNEQFF
CDR3 DNA: TGTGCCAGCAGTGAATTCGGGACTCCTCTATTATCCTACAATGAGCAGTTCTTC

D gene: NA
J gene: TRBJ1-6
clone size: NA
V gene: TRBV28
CDR3 protein: CASSFTDRNSPLHF
CDR3 DNA: TGTGCCAGCAGTTTTACGGATAGAAATTCACCCCTCCACTTT

D gene: NA
J gene: TRBJ2-7
clone size: NA
V gene: TRBV28
CDR3 protein: CASSSVSGYEQYF
CDR3 DNA: TGTGCCAGCAGTTCGGTTAGTGGCTACGAGCAGTACTTC

D gene: TRBD1
J gene: TRBJ1-1
clone size: NA
V gene: TRBV30
CDR3 protein: CAWRGDRGPGLGTEAFF
CDR3 DNA: TGTGCCTGGAGGGGGGACAGGGGCCCCGGCCTCGGGACTGAAGCTTTCTTT

D gene: NA
J gene: TRBJ2-7
clone size: NA
V gene: TRBV2
CDR3 protein: CAGLSVSYEQYF
CDR3 DNA: TGTGCCGGCCTCTCCGTGTCCTACGAGCAGTACTTC

D gene: NA
J gene: TRBJ2-3
clone size: NA
V gene: TRBV6-6
CDR3 protein: CASGWVRDTQYF
CDR3 DNA: TGTGCCAGCGGATGGGTGCGGGATACGCAGTATTTT

D gene: NA
J gene: TRBJ2-1
clone size: NA
V gene: TRBV5-1
CDR3 protein: CASSVAPGNEQFF
CDR3 DNA: TGCGCCAGCAGCGTCGCCCCGGGGAATGAGCAGTTCTTC

D gene: NA
J gene: TRBJ2-1
clone size: NA
V gene: TRBV27
CDR3 protein: CASSDHSGNEQFF
CDR3 DNA: TGTGCCAGCAGTGACCATAGCGGCAATGAGCAGTTCTTC

D gene: NA
J gene: TRBJ1-1
clone size: NA
V gene: TRBV28
CDR3 protein: CASSLPQDLNTEAFF
CDR3 DNA: TGTGCCAGCAGTCTTCCCCAGGATCTGAACACTGAAGCTTTCTTT

D gene: NA
J gene: TRBJ1-2
clone size: once
V gene: TRBV7-9
CDR3 protein: CASSLRQGIRANYGYTF
CDR3 DNA: TGTGCCAGCAGCTTACGCCAGGGGATACGAGCTAACTATGGCTACACCTTC

D gene: NA
J gene: TRBJ2-3
clone size: once
V gene: TRBV4-2
CDR3 protein: CASSQRRQGDTQYF
CDR3 DNA: TGTGCCAGCAGCCAAAGGCGCCAGGGAGATACGCAGTATTTT

D gene: NA
J gene: TRBJ2-5
clone size: NA
V gene: TRBV25-1
CDR3 protein: CASSQGGREGETQYF
CDR3 DNA: TGTGCCAGCAGTCAAGGGGGCAGGGAGGGGGAGACCCAGTACTTC

D gene: NA
J gene: TRBJ1-4
clone size: NA
V gene: TRBV2
CDR3 protein: CASSGIPGRGQTNEKLFF
CDR3 DNA: TGTGCCAGCAGTGGAATCCCGGGGCGGGGGCAGACTAATGAAAAACTGTTTTTT

D gene: NA
J gene: TRBJ2-5
clone size: NA
V gene: TRBV28
CDR3 protein: CASKVDHGVGETQYF
CDR3 DNA: TGTGCCAGCAAAGTGGACCACGGGGTAGGAGAGACCCAGTACTTC

D gene: TRBD2
J gene: TRBJ2-3
clone size: NA
V gene: TRBV9
CDR3 protein: CASRREGTDTQYF
CDR3 DNA: TGTGCCAGCAGGCGGGAGGGCACAGATACGCAGTATTTT

D gene: TRBD2
J gene: TRBJ2-7
clone size: NA
V gene: TRBV7-2
CDR3 protein: CASSSGLAGVDEQYF
CDR3 DNA: TGTGCCAGCAGCTCTGGGCTAGCGGGAGTTGACGAGCAGTACTTC

D gene: TRBD1
J gene: TRBJ2-3
clone size: once
V gene: TRBV18
CDR3 protein: CASLGRQGADTQYF
CDR3 DNA: TGTGCCAGCCTAGGGCGACAGGGCGCAGATACGCAGTATTTT

D gene: TRBD2
J gene: TRBJ2-7
clone size: NA
V gene: TRBV9
CDR3 protein: CASSVGLAVDYEQYF
CDR3 DNA: TGTGCCAGCAGCGTAGGACTAGCGGTTGACTACGAGCAGTACTTC

D gene: TRBD2
J gene: TRBJ2-7
clone size: NA
V gene: TRBV7-9
CDR3 protein: CASSPSGSFPYEQYF
CDR3 DNA: TGTGCCAGCAGCCCTAGCGGGAGTTTCCCCTACGAGCAGTACTTC

D gene: TRBD1
J gene: TRBJ1-1
clone size: NA
V gene: TRBV5-1
CDR3 protein: CASSPTDRAIMNTEAFF
CDR3 DNA: TGCGCCAGCAGCCCGACGGACAGGGCGATAATGAACACTGAAGCTTTCTTT

D gene: NA
J gene: TRBJ2-1
clone size: once
V gene: TRBV7-2
CDR3 protein: CASSLEAPGGPSSYNEQFF
CDR3 DNA: TGTGCCAGCAGCTTAGAGGCTCCGGGCGGGCCAAGCTCCTACAATGAGCAGTTCTTC

D gene: NA
J gene: TRBJ1-1
clone size: few
V gene: TRBV19
CDR3 protein: CASSTPGLNTEAFF
CDR3 DNA: TGTGCCAGTAGTACACCGGGACTGAACACTGAAGCTTTCTTT

D gene: TRBD1
J gene: TRBJ2-5
clone size: few
V gene: TRBV29-1
CDR3 protein: CSAPRQGAVGWQTQYF
CDR3 DNA: TGCAGCGCTCCCCGACAGGGGGCGGTAGGATGGCAGACCCAGTACTTC

D gene: NA
J gene: TRBJ1-1
clone size: few
V gene: TRBV5-6
CDR3 protein: CASSRAAGTEAFF
CDR3 DNA: TGTGCCAGCAGCCGGGCAGCGGGGACTGAAGCTTTCTTT

D gene: NA
J gene: TRBJ2-5
clone size: NA
V gene: TRBV19
CDR3 protein: CASKVQGEETQYF
CDR3 DNA: TGTGCCAGTAAAGTGCAGGGAGAAGAGACCCAGTACTTC

D gene: NA
J gene: TRBJ1-1
clone size: NA
V gene: TRBV11-2
CDR3 protein: CASSLGWATEAFF
CDR3 DNA: TGTGCCAGCAGCTTAGGTTGGGCCACTGAAGCTTTCTTT

D gene: NA
J gene: TRBJ2-7
clone size: NA
V gene: TRBV9
CDR3 protein: CASSVVAGDYEQYF
CDR3 DNA: TGTGCCAGCAGCGTAGTCGCAGGGGACTACGAGCAGTACTTC

D gene: NA
J gene: TRBJ2-7
clone size: NA
V gene: TRBV14
CDR3 protein: CASSQSIQGQQYF
CDR3 DNA: TGTGCCAGCAGCCAATCGATTCAGGGACAGCAGTACTTC

D gene: NA
J gene: TRBJ2-5
clone size: few
V gene: TRBV27
CDR3 protein: CASSLSIRGTTNGETQYF
CDR3 DNA: TGTGCCAGCAGTTTATCGATTAGGGGGACAACCAACGGAGAGACCCAGTACTTC

D gene: NA
J gene: TRBJ1-1
clone size: NA
V gene: TRBV18
CDR3 protein: CASSPSAGVGNTEAFF
CDR3 DNA: TGTGCCAGCTCACCAAGCGCAGGGGTTGGGAACACTGAAGCTTTCTTT

D gene: NA
J gene: TRBJ2-6
clone size: many
V gene: TRBV4-3
CDR3 protein: CASSQVVPSGANVLTF
CDR3 DNA: TGCGCCAGCAGCCAAGTGGTCCCCTCTGGGGCCAACGTCCTGACTTTC

D gene: NA
J gene: TRBJ2-7
clone size: NA
V gene: TRBV7-3
CDR3 protein: CASSLGQNYEQYF
CDR3 DNA: TGTGCCAGCAGCTTAGGACAGAACTACGAGCAGTACTTC

D gene: TRBD1
J gene: TRBJ2-5
clone size: NA
V gene: TRBV11-3
CDR3 protein: CASSLGDRHPTQETQYF
CDR3 DNA: TGTGCCAGCAGCTTAGGGGACAGGCACCCAACGCAAGAGACCCAGTACTTC

D gene: NA
J gene: TRBJ1-5
clone size: few
V gene: TRBV28
CDR3 protein: CAGSYTLQPQHF
CDR3 DNA: TGTGCCGGGTCTTACACCCTTCAGCCCCAGCATTTT

D gene: TRBD1
J gene: TRBJ2-7
clone size: NA
V gene: TRBV4-3
CDR3 protein: CASSRGQGNSYEQYF
CDR3 DNA: TGCGCCAGCAGTCGCGGACAGGGAAACTCCTACGAGCAGTACTTC